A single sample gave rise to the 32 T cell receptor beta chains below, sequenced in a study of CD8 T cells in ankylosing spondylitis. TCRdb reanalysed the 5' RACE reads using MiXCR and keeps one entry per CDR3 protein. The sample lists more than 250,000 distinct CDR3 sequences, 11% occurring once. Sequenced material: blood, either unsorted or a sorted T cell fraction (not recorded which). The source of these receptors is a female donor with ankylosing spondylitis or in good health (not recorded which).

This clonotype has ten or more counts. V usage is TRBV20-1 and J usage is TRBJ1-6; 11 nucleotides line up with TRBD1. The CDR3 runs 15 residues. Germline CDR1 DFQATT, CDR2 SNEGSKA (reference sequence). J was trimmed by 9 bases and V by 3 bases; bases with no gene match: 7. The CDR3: CSASEGTGGISPLHF. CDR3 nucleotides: TGCAGTGCTAGTGAAGGGACAGGGGGAATTTCACCCCTCCACTTT.

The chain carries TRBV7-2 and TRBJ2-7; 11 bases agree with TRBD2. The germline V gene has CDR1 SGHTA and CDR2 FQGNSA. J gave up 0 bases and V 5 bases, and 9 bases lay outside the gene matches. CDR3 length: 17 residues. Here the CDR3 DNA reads TGTGCCAGCAGCCCTTTCCCGACTAGCGGGGACTCCTACGAGCAGTACTTC. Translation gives CASSPFPTSGDSYEQYF. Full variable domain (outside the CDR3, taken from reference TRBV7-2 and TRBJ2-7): GAGVSQSPSNKVTEKGKDVELRCDPISGHTALYWYRQSLGQGLEFLIYFQGNSAPDKSGLPSDRFSAERTGGSVSTLTIQRTQQEDSAVYLCASSPFPTSGDSYEQYFGPGTRLTVT.

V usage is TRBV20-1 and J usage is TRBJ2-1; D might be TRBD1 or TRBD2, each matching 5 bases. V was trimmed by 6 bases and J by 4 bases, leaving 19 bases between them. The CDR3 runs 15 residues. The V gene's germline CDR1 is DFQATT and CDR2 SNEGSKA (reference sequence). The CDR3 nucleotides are TGCAGTGCCCCCAAGGGTCGGGGCTCATACAATGAGCAGTTCTTC. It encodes CSAPKGRGSYNEQFF.

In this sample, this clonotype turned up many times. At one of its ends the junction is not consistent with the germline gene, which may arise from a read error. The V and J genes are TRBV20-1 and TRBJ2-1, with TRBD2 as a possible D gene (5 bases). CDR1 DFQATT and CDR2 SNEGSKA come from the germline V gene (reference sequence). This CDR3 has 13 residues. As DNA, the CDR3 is TGCAGTGTTAGAGGGAAAAGCTACAATGAGCAGTTCTTC. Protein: CSVRGKSYNEQFF.

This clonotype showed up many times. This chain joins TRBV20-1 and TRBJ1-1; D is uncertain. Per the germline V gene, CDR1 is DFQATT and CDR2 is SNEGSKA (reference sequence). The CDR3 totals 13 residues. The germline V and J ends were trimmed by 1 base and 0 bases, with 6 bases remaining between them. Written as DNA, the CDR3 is TGCAGTGCTAGAGTATCACTGAACACTGAAGCTTTCTTT. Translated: CSARVSLNTEAFF.

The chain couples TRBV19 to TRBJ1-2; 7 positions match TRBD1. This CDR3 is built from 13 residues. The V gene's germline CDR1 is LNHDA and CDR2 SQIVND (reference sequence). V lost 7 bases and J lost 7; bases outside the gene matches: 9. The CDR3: CASTMRGGTGYTF. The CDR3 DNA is TGTGCCAGTACCATGCGAGGGGGCACTGGCTACACCTTC.

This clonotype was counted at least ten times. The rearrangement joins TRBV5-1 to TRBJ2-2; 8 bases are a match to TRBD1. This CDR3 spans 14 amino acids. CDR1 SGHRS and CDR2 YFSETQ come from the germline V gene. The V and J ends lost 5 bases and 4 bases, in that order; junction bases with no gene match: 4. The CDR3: CASRGQEGTGELFF. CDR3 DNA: TGCGCCAGCAGGGGACAGGAGGGCACCGGGGAGCTGTTTTTT.

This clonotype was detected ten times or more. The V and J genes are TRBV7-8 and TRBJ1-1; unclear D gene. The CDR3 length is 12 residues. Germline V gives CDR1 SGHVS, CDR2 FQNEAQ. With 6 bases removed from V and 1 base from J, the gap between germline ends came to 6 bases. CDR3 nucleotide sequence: TGTGCCAGCAGAGGTTCGAACACTGAAGCTTTCTTT. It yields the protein CASRGSNTEAFF.

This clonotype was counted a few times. CDR3 amino acids: CASSSGLAGGHEQFF. In DNA form, the CDR3 reads TGTGCCAGCAGCTCCGGACTAGCGGGGGGTCATGAGCAGTTCTTC. The chain couples TRBV7-9 to TRBJ2-1; 14 bases fit TRBD2. This CDR3 comprises 15 residues. Per germline, CDR1 SEHNR and CDR2 FQNEAQ (reference sequence). V was pared by 4 bases and J by 8 bases, with 4 bases of the junction left unmatched.

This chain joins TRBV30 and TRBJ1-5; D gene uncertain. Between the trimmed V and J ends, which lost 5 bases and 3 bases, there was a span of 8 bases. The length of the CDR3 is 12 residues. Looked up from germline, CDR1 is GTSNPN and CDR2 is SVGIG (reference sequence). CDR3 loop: CAWGWDNQPQHF. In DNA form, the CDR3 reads TGTGCCTGGGGTTGGGACAATCAGCCCCAGCATTTT.

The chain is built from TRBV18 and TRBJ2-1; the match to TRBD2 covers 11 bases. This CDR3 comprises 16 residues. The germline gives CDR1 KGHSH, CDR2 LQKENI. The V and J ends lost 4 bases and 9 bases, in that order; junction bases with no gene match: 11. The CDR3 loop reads CASSQPGTSGRGEQFF. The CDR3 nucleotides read TGTGCCAGCTCACAACCCGGGACTAGCGGAAGGGGTGAGCAGTTCTTC.

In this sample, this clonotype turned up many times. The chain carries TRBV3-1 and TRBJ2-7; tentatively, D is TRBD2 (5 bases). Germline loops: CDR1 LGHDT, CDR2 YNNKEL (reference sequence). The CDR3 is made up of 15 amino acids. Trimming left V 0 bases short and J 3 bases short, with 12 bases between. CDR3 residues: CASSQDEGNGYEQYF. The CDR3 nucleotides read TGTGCCAGCAGCCAAGATGAGGGTAACGGCTACGAGCAGTACTTC.

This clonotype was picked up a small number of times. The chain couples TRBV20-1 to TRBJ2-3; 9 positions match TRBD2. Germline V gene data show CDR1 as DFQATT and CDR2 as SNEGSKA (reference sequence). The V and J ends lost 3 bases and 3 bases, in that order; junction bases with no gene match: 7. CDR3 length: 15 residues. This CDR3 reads CSASPASGITDTQYF. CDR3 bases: TGCAGTGCTAGCCCAGCTAGCGGGATAACAGATACGCAGTATTTT.

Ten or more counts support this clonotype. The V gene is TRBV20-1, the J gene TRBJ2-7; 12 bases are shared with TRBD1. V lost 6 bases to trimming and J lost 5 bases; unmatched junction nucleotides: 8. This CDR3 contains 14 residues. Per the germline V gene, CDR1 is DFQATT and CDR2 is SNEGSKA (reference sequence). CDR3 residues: CSARPGTGGHEQYF. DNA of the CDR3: TGCAGTGCACGCCCCGGGACAGGGGGCCACGAGCAGTACTTC.

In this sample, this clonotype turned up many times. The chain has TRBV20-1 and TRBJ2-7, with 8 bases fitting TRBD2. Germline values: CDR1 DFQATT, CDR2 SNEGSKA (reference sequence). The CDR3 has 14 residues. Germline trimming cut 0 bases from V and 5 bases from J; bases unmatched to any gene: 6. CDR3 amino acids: CSAREGRGDHEQYF. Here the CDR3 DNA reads TGCAGTGCTAGAGAGGGGCGGGGGGACCACGAGCAGTACTTC.

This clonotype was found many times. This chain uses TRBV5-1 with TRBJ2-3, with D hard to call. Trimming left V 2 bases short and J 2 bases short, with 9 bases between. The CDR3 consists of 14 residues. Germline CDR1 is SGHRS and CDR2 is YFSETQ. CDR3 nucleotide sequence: TGCGCCAGCAGCTTTGACCAGGCCACAGATACGCAGTATTTT. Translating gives CASSFDQATDTQYF.

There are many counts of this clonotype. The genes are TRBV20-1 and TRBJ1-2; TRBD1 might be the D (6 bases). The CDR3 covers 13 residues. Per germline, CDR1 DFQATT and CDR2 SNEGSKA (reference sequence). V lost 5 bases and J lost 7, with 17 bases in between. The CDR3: CSAPVGQFRGYTF. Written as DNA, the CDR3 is TGCAGTGCTCCGGTCGGACAGTTCCGTGGCTACACCTTC.

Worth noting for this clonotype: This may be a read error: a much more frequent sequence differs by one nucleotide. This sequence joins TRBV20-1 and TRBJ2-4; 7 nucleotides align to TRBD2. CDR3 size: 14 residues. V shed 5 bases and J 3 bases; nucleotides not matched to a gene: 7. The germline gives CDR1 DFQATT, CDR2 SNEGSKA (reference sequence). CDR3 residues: CSAGGGWGKNIQYF. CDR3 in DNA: TGCAGTGCTGGCGGGGGTTGGGGCAAAAACATTCAGTACTTC.

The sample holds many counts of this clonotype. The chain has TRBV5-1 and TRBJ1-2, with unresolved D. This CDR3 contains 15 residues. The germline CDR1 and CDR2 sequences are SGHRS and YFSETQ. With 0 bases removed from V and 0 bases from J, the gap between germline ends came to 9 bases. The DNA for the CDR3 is TGCGCCAGCAGCTTGGCCGCAGGCGCTAACTATGGCTACACCTTC. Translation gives CASSLAAGANYGYTF.

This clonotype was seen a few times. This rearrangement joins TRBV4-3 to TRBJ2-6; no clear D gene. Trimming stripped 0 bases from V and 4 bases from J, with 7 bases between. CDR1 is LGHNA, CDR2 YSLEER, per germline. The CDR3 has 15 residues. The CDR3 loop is CASSQDLAGANVLTF. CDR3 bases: TGCGCCAGCAGCCAAGATCTCGCAGGGGCCAACGTCCTGACTTTC.

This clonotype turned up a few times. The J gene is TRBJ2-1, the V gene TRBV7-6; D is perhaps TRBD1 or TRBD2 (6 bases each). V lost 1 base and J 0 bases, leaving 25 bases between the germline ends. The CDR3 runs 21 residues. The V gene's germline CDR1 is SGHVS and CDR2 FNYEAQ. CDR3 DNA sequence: TGTGCCAGCAGCTTAGAAGGGGGATCTTTAACGGGAGCCCCCTCCTACAATGAGCAGTTCTTC. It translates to CASSLEGGSLTGAPSYNEQFF.

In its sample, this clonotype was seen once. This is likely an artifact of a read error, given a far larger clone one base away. CDR3 DNA: TGTGCCCGCAGCCTAGACAGGGACAATGAGCAGTTCTTC. Its protein is CARSLDRDNEQFF. The V and J genes are TRBV7-2 and TRBJ2-1; 7 positions match TRBD1. CDR3 length equals 13 residues. Germline V CDR1 and CDR2: SGHTA, FQGNSA.

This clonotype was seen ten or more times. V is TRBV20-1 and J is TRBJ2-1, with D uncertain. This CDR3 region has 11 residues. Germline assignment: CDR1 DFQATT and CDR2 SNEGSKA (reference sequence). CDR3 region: CSPARDNEQFF. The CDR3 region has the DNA TGCAGCCCGGCCCGGGACAATGAGCAGTTCTTC.

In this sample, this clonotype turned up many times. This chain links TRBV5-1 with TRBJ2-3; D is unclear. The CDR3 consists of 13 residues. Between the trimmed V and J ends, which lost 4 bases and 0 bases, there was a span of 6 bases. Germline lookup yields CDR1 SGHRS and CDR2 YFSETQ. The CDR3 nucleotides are TGCGCCAGCAGCAAAGGGAGCACAGATACGCAGTATTTT. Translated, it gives CASSKGSTDTQYF.

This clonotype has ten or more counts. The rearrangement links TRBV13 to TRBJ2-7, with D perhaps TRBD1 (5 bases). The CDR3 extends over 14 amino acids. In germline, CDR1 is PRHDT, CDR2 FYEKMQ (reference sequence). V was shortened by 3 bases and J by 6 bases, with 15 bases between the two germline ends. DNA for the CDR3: TGTGCCAGCAGCTTGGGTACAGGAAACTCCGAGCAGTACTTC. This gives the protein CASSLGTGNSEQYF.

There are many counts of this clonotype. The CDR3, as DNA: TGTGCCAGCAGCTTAGCGGGAGTCGTTGAGCAGTTCTTC. This encodes CASSLAGVVEQFF. V is TRBV7-2 and J is TRBJ2-1; D might be TRBD2 (5 bases). The CDR3 has 13 residues. Germline-derived CDR1 and CDR2 are SGHTA and FQGNSA. The ends were cut back, 0 bases at V and 9 bases at J, with 9 bases in the middle.

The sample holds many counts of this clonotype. For the CDR3, the DNA is TGCGCCAGCAGCTCAGGGGTTGAAGCTTTCTTT. Its protein product is CASSSGVEAFF. The chain carries TRBV5-1 and TRBJ1-1; D perhaps matches TRBD1 (6 bases). V was cut by 3 bases and J by 7 bases, with 7 bases left in between. Germline V lookup: CDR1 SGHRS, CDR2 YFSETQ. This CDR3 contains 11 residues.

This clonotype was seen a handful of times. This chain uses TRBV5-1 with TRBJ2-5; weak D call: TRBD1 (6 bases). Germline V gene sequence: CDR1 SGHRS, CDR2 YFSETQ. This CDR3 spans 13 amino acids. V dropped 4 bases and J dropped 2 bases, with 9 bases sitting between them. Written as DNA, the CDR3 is TGCGCCAGCAGCCGGGACAAGCAAGAGACCCAGTACTTC. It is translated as CASSRDKQETQYF. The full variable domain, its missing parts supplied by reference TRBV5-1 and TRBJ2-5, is KAGVTQTPRYLIKTRGQQVTLSCSPISGHRSVSWYQQTPGQGLQFLFEYFSETQRNKGNFPGRFSGRQFSNSRSEMNVSTLELGDSALYLCASSRDKQETQYFGPGTRLLVL.

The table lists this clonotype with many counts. The DNA of the CDR3 is TGTGCCAGCTCACCACAGCTGACGAACACCGGGGAGCTGTTTTTT. This translates into CASSPQLTNTGELFF. The J gene is TRBJ2-2, the V gene TRBV18; unclear D gene. V was cut by 1 base and J by 0 bases, with 6 bases left in between. The CDR3 covers 15 residues. Germline CDR1 is KGHSH and CDR2 is LQKENI.

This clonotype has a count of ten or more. The CDR3 spells CSADTASGAYSYNEQFF. For the CDR3, the DNA is TGCAGTGCCGACACGGCTAGCGGAGCCTACTCCTACAATGAGCAGTTCTTC. The chain uses TRBV20-1 and TRBJ2-1, with 7 bases lining up with TRBD2. Germline loops: CDR1 DFQATT, CDR2 SNEGSKA (reference sequence). The CDR3 is 17 amino acids. The V gene end was trimmed by 6 bases and the J gene end by 0 bases; junction bases not matched to a gene: 14.

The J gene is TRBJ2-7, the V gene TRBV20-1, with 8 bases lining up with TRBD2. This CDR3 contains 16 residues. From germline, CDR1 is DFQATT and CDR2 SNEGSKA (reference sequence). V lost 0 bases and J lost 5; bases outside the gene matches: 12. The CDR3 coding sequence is TGCAGTGCTAGAGATTTAGTTAAGGGACTAGGCCACGAGCAGTACTTC. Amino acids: CSARDLVKGLGHEQYF.

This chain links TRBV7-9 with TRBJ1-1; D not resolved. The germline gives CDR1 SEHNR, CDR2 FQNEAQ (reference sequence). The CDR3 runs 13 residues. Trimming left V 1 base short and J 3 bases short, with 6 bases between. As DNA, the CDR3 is TGTGCCAGCAGCTTAGACCCTTACACTGAAGCTTTCTTT. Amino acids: CASSLDPYTEAFF.